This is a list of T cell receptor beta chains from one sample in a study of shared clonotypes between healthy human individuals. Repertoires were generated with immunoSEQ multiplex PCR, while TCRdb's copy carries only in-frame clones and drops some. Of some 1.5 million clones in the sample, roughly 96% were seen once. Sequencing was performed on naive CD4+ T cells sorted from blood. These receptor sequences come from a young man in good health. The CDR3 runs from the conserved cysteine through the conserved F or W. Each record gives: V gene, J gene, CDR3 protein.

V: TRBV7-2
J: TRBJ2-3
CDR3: CASSPWLAGGVTDTQYF

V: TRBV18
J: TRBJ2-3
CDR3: CASSPLDSSDTQYF

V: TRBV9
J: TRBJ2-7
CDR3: CASSLGLRTVHEQYF

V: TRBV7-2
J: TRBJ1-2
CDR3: CASRLTGSSGYTF

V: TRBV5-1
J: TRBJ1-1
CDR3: CASSPGLGKTTTEAFF

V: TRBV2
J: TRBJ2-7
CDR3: CASSGITGGHEQYF

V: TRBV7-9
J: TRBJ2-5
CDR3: CASSSDRRQETQYF

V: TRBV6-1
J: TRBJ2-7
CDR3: CASSATTLPLYEQYF

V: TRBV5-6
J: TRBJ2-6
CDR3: CASSSASGANVLTF

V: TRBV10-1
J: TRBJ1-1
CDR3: CASSDRTGYEAFF

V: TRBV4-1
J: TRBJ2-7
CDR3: CASSQGSSYEQYF

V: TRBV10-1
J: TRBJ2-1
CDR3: CASSETGLAPYNEQFF

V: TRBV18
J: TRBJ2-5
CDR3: CASSPGRTQETQYF

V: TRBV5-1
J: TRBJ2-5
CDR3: CASSPRLAETEPQYF

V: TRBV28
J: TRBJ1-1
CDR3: CASSFSAGKAFF

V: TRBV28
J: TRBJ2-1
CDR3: CASSLTGMYEQFF

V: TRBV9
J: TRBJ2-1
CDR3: CASSPRGGEYNEQFF

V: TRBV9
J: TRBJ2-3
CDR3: CASSVTGSWGDTQYF

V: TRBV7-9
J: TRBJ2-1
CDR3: CASSHPRGGPSYNEQFF

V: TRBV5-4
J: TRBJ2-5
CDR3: CASSMSPAAQQETQYF

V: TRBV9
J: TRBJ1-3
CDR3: CASSEAPQGNTIYF

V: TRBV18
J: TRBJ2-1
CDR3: CASSPRLGPTSIPYNEQFF

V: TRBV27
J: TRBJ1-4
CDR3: CASAGTATNEKLFF

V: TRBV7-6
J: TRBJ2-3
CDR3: CASSLGDTTTDTQYF

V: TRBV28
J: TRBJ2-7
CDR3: CASTRGGLDEQYF

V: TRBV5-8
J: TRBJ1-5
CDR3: CASSLPTSSYSNQPQHF

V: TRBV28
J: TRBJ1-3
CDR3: CASRTGGGDTIYF

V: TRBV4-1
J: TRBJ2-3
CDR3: CASSQGTGPDTQYF

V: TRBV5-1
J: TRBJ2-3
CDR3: CASSGRVMTDTQYF

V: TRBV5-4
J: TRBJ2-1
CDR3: CASSLVSYNEQFF

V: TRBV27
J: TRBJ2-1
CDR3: CASASLSSYNEQFF

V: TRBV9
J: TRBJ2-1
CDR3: CASSVSASANNEQFF

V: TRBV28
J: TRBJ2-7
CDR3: CASSLPGGSYEQYF

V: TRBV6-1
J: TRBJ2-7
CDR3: CASSTAAGIPYEQYF

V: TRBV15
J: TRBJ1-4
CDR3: CATSRDRGQLGNEKLFF

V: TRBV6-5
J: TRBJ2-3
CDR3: CASRSTDTQYF

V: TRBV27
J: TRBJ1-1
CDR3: CASSSSLGVNTEAFF

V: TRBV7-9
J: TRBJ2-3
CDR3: CASSPRTISTDTQYF

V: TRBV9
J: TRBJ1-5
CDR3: CASSPDRGVGPGNQPQHF

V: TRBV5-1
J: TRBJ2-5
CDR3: CASSFQAGEEETQYF

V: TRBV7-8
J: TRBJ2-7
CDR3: CASNARRQPRAYEQYF

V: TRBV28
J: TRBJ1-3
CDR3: CASSTDRAAGNTIYF

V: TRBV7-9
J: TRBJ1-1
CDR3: CASSSPRQGNTEAFF

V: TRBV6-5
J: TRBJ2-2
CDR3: CASLTVGELFF

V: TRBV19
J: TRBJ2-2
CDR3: CASTRGLGGELFF